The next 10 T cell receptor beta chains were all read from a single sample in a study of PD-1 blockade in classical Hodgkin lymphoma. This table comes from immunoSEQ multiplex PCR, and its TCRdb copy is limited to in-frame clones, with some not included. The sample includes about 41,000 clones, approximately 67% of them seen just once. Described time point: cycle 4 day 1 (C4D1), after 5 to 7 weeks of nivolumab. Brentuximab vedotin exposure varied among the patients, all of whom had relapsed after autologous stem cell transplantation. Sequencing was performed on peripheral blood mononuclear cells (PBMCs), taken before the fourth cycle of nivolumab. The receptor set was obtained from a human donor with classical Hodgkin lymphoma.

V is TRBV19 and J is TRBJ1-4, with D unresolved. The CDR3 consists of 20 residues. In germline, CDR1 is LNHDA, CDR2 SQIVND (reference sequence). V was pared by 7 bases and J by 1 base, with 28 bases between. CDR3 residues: CASTHAPQRALIGTNEKLFF. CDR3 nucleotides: TGTGCCAGTACTCACGCACCACAGAGGGCGTTAATCGGAACTAATGAAAAACTGTTTTTT.

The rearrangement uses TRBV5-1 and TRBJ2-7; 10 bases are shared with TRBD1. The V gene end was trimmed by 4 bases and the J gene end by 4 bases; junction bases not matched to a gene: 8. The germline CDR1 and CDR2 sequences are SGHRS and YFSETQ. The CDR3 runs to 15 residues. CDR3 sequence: CASSINRDRGYEQYF. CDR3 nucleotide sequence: TGCGCCAGCAGCATCAACCGGGACAGGGGTTACGAGCAGTACTTC.

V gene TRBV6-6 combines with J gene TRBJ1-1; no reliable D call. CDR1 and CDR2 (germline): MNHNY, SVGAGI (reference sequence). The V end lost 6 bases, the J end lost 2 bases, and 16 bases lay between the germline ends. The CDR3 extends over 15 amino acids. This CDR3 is CASSPFLGFNTEAFF. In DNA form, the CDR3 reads TGTGCCAGCAGCCCGTTTTTGGGGTTTAACACTGAAGCTTTCTTT.

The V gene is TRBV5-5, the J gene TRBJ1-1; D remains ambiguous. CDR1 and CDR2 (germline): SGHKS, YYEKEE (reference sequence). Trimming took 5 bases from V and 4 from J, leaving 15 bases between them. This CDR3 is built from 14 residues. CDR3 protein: CASSPVGRATEAFF. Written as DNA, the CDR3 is TGTGCCAGCAGTCCGGTCGGCCGTGCCACTGAAGCTTTCTTT. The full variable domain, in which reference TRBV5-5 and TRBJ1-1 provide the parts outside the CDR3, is DAGVTQSPTHLIKTRGQQVTLRCSPISGHKSVSWYQQVLGQGPQFIFQYYEKEERGRGNFPDRFSARQFPNYSSELNVNALLLGDSALYLCASSPVGRATEAFFGQGTRLTVV.

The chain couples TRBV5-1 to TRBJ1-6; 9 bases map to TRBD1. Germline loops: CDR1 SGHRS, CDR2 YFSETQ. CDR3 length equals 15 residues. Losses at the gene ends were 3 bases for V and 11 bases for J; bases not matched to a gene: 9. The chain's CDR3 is CASSSSGTGNAPLHF. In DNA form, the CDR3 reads TGCGCCAGCAGCTCCTCCGGGACAGGGAATGCACCCCTCCACTTT.

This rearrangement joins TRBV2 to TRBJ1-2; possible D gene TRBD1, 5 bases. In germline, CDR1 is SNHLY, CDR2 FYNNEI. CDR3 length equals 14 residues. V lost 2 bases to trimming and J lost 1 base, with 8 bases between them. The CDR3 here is CASSETGSNYGYTF. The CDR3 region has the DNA TGTGCCAGCAGTGAAACAGGCAGTAACTATGGCTACACCTTC.

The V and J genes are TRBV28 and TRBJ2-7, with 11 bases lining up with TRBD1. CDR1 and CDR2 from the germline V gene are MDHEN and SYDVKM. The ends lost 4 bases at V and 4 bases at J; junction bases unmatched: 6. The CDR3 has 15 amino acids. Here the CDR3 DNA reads TGTGCCAGCAGTTCAGGACAGGGGGCGTTATACGAGCAGTACTTC. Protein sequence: CASSSGQGALYEQYF.

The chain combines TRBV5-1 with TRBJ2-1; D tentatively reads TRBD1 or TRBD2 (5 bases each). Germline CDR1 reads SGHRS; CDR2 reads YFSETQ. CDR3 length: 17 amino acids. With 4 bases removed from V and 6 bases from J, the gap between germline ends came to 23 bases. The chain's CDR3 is CASSDLPPGTTINEQFF. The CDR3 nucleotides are TGCGCCAGCAGCGACCTCCCCCCAGGGACCACTATCAATGAGCAGTTCTTC.

CDR3 bases: TGTGCCAGCAGAAGCAACACCATATATTTT. Translation gives CASRSNTIYF. The chain is built from TRBV6-6 and TRBJ1-3, with D unclear. The V gene's germline CDR1 is MNHNY and CDR2 SVGAGI (reference sequence). CDR3 length: 10 residues. Between the trimmed V and J ends, which lost 6 bases and 7 bases, there was a span of 4 bases.

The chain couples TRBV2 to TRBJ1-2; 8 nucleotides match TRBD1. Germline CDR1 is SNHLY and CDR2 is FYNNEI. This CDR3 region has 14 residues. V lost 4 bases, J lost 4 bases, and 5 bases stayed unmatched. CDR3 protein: CASSVTGELYGYTF. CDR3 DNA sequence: TGTGCCAGCAGTGTGACAGGGGAACTCTATGGCTACACCTTC.